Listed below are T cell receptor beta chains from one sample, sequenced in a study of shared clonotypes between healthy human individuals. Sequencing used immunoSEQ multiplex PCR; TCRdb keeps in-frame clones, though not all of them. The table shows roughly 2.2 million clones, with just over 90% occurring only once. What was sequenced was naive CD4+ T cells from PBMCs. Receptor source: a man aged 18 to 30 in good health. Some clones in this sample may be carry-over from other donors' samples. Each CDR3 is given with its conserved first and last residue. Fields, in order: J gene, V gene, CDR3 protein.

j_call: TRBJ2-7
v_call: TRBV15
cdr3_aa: CATRGKSSYEQYF

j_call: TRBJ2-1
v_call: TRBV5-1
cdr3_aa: CASSLLTGSNEQFF

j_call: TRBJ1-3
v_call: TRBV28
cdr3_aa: CASGTTGSGNTIYF

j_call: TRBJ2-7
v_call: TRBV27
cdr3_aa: CASSFDPRAYEQYF

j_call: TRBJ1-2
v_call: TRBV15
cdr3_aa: CATSRDVHLPGYGYTF

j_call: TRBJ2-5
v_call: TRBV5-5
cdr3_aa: CASSSTGTQETQYF

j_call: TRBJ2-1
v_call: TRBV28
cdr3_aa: CASRSAGTNLHNEQFF

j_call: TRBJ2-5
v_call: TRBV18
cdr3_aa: CASSPSQETQYF

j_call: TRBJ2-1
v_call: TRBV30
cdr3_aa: CAWSTRLAAYNEQFF

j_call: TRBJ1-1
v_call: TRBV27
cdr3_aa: CASSSHDRLAKGVYEAFF

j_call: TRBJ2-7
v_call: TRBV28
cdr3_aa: CASSPTSSGTYEQYF

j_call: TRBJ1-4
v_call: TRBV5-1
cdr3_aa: CASSLREVRNEKLFF